This record covers a single T cell receptor beta chain. The sample originates from a study of blood T cells in healthy people across ages. Then a second PCR, running roughly 7 to 11 cycles, was carried out with a sample-barcoded 5' primer and a J-beta primer mix. Via MiXCR, TCRdb re-called the 5' RACE reads, giving one row per CDR3 protein. The sample gives roughly 1.4 million distinct CDR3 sequences, approximately 60% of which show up once; over 6.5% is in the top ten. Deletions cut 0 bases from V and 6 bases from J, with 13 bases between. This CDR3 has 15 residues. CDR1 and CDR2 (germline): LGHDT, YNNKEL (reference sequence).

The TCR originated in a young man in good health. V and J are TRBV3-1 and TRBJ2-3, with D possibly called TRBD1 or TRBD2 (6 bases each). Sequenced sample: blood. CDR3 amino acids: CASSQETGGGDTQYF. In DNA form, the CDR3 reads TGTGCCAGCAGCCAAGAGACAGGTGGAGGGGATACGCAGTATTTT.